This T cell receptor beta chain was recovered during a study of cytomegalovirus exposure and HLA in healthy donors. Trimming cost V 6 bases and J 3 bases; bases outside gene matches: 3. CDR3 size: 13 residues. The germline gives CDR1 SGHVS, CDR2 FQNEAQ. 13 Jbeta primers and 60 Vbeta primers were used for the PCR. Only in-frame clones appear in the TCRdb table, and some are missing; sequencing was by immunoSEQ multiplex PCR. The top ten clones hold 15% to 20% of a sample with more than 95,000 clones, over 80% of them seen once. V usage is TRBV7-8 and J usage is TRBJ2-3, with 7 bases that match TRBD2. The sample was PBMCs. The clonotype was recovered from a man younger than 35 in good health and CMV-seropositive. This CDR3 is CASRRSGTDTQYF. The CDR3 coding sequence is TGTGCCAGCAGGCGTAGCGGGACAGATACGCAGTATTTT.